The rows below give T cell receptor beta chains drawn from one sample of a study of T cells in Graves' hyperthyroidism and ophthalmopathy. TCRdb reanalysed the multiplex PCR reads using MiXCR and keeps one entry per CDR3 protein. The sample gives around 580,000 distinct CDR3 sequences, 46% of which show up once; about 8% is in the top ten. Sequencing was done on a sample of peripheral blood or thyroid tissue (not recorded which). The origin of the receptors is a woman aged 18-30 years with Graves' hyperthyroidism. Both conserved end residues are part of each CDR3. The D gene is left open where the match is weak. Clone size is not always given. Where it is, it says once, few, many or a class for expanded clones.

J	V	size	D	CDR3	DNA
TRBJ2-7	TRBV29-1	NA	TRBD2	CSVERTSGTYEQYF	TGCAGCGTTGAACGAACTAGCGGGACCTACGAGCAGTACTTC
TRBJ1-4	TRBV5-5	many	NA	CASSSQFATNEKLFF	TGTGCCAGCAGCTCCCAGTTTGCAACTAATGAAAAACTGTTTTTT
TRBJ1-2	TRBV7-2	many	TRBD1	CASSKDRGGGYTF	TGTGCCAGCAGCAAGGACAGGGGGGGTGGCTACACCTTC
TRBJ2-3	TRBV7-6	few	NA	CASSPWTSTDTQYF	TGTGCCAGCAGCCCCTGGACTAGCACAGATACGCAGTATTTT
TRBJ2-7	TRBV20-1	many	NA	CSASGGNREGYEQYF	TGCAGTGCCTCAGGAGGGAACAGGGAAGGCTACGAGCAGTACTTC
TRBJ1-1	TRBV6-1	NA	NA	CASRPVLVAEAFF	TGTGCCAGCAGGCCAGTGCTAGTGGCTGAAGCTTTCTTT
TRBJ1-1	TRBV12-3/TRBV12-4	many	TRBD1	CASSFDRGLDTEAFF	TGTGCCAGCAGTTTCGACAGGGGGCTTGACACTGAAGCTTTCTTT
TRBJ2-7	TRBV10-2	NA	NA	CASSVPSGAISYEQYF	TGCGCCAGCAGTGTACCATCCGGGGCAATAAGCTACGAGCAGTACTTC
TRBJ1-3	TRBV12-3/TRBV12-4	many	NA	CASSSWTTGNTIYF	TGTGCCAGCAGTTCGTGGACAACGGGAAACACCATATATTTT
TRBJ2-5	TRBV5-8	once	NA	CASSDKEETQYF	TGTGCCAGCAGCGACAAAGAGGAGACCCAGTACTTC
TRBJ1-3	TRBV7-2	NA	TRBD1	CASSPRTGAISGNTIYF	TGTGCCAGCAGCCCCCGGACAGGGGCAATCTCTGGAAACACCATATATTTT
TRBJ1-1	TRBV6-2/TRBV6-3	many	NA	CASSKGDTEAFF	TGTGCCAGCAGCAAGGGGGACACTGAAGCTTTCTTT
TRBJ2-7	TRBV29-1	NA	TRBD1	CSVPGQGDEQYF	TGCAGCGTGCCGGGACAGGGGGACGAGCAGTACTTC
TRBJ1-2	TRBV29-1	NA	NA	CSLEGFYGYTF	TGCAGCTTAGAAGGATTCTATGGCTACACCTTC
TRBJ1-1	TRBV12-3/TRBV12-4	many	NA	CASSFVAGNTEAFF	TGTGCCAGCAGTTTTGTGGCCGGGAACACTGAAGCTTTCTTT
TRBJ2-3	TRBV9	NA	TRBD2	CASSAHASGTTDTQYF	TGTGCCAGCAGCGCCCACGCTAGCGGGACGACAGATACGCAGTATTTT
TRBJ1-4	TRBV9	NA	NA	CASSVRTEDNSGKLFF	TGTGCCAGCAGCGTACGTACCGAGGACAACTCTGGAAAACTGTTTTTT
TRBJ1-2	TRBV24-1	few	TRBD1	CATSERGQGGYGYTF	TGTGCCACCAGTGAAAGGGGACAGGGGGGTTATGGCTACACCTTC
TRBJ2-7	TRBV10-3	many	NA	CAISEDRLGLLEQYF	TGTGCCATCAGTGAGGACAGGTTGGGGTTACTCGAGCAGTACTTC
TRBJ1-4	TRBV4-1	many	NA	CASSPRTTGPGEKLFF	TGCGCCAGCAGCCCAAGAACGACGGGGCCGGGGGAAAAACTGTTTTTT
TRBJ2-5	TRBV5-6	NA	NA	CASSLDQRADTQYF	TGTGCCAGCAGCTTGGACCAGCGCGCAGATACGCAGTACTTC
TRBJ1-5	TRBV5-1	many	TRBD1	CASSPGQGANQPQHF	TGCGCCAGCAGCCCGGGACAGGGGGCCAATCAGCCCCAGCATTTT
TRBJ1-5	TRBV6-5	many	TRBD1	CASSPDRVEQPQHF	TGTGCCAGCAGTCCCGACAGGGTGGAGCAGCCCCAGCATTTT
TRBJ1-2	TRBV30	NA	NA	CAWKARRRAYGYTF	TGTGCCTGGAAAGCGAGGAGAAGGGCCTATGGCTACACCTTC
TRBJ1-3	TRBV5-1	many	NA	CASSLRGIGGNTIYF	TGCGCCAGCAGCTTGAGAGGGATCGGTGGAAACACCATATATTTT
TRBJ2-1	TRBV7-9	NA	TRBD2	CASSQYETSGGNNEQFF	TGTGCCAGCAGCCAATACGAGACTAGCGGGGGCAACAATGAGCAGTTCTTC
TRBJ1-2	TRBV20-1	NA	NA	CSARGEANYGYTF	TGCAGTGCTAGAGGAGAGGCGAACTATGGCTACACCTTC
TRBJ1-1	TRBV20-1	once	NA	CSYGENTEAFF	TGCAGTTACGGAGAGAACACTGAAGCTTTCTTT
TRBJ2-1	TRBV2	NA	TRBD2	CASSTGLAGGRHNEQFF	TGTGCCAGCAGTACGGGACTAGCGGGAGGGCGCCACAATGAGCAGTTCTTC
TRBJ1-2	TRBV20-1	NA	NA	CSASTARVNYGYTF	TGCAGTGCTAGCACGGCCAGGGTAAACTATGGCTACACCTTC
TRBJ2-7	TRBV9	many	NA	CASSVAASYEQYF	TGTGCCAGCAGCGTAGCTGCCAGCTACGAGCAGTACTTC
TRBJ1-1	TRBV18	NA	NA	CASSPKLDVNTEAFF	TGTGCCAGCTCACCAAAGTTAGATGTGAACACTGAAGCTTTCTTT
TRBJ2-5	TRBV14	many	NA	CASSQERQIQETQYF	TGTGCCAGCAGCCAAGAGAGACAGATACAAGAGACCCAGTACTTC
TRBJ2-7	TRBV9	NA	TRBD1	CASSATTGSTNEQYF	TGTGCCAGCAGCGCGACGACAGGGTCAACGAACGAGCAGTACTTC
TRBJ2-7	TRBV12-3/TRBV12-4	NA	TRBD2	CASSLVGLAGGPPYEQYF	TGTGCCAGCAGTTTAGTGGGACTAGCGGGAGGGCCTCCCTACGAGCAGTACTTC
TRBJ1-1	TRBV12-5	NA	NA	CASGLVQGYPAEAFF	TGTGCTAGTGGTTTGGTACAAGGGTATCCGGCTGAAGCTTTCTTT
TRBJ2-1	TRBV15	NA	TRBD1	CATSREVTGGNNEQFF	TGTGCCACCAGCAGAGAGGTGACAGGGGGGAACAATGAGCAGTTCTTC
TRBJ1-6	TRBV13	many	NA	CASISSRGYNSPLHF	TGTGCCAGCATCTCGTCCCGAGGGTATAATTCACCCCTCCACTTT